These T cell receptor beta chains were read from a single sample in a study of shared clonotypes between healthy human individuals. The table came from immunoSEQ multiplex PCR; TCRdb's copy has only in-frame clones and leaves some out. This table holds approximately 320,000 clones, around 86% found once. The sequenced material came from memory CD8+ T cells sorted from blood. These receptors all stem from a man aged 18 to 29 in good health. CDR3s include the opening cysteine and the closing phenylalanine or tryptophan. The D gene is left open where the match is weak. Clone sizes are given selectively: once, few, many, or a class where the clone is expanded.

V gene	CDR3 length	clone size	D gene	J gene	CDR3 DNA	CDR3 protein
TRBV11-2	14	few	TRBD1	TRBJ1-2	TGTGCCAGCAGCTTAGGAGTTGGACAGGGGGGCTACACCTTC	CASSLGVGQGGYTF
TRBV7-9	11	-	-	TRBJ1-1	TGTGCCAGCAGCTTAGGAACTGAAGCTTTCTTT	CASSLGTEAFF
TRBV5-4	13	few	TRBD1	TRBJ1-1	TGTGCCAGCAGAGGACAGGGGGAAACTGAAGCTTTCTTT	CASRGQGETEAFF
TRBV11-2	18	-	TRBD2	TRBJ2-1	TGTGCCAGCAGCTTAGATAGCGAACTAGCGGGGGGGATCAATGAGCAGTTCTTC	CASSLDSELAGGINEQFF
TRBV2	18	-	-	TRBJ2-1	TGTGCCAGGGGTCTACCAACAGGCGGAAGTAGCTCCTACAATGAGCAGTTCTTC	CARGLPTGGSSSYNEQFF
TRBV28	17	-	TRBD2	TRBJ2-3	TGTGCCAGCAGTTCGGGACTAGCGGGAGAGTTCGCAGATACGCAGTATTTT	CASSSGLAGEFADTQYF
TRBV2	17	-	-	TRBJ1-5	TGTGCCAGCAGTGAAGCGCTTCGGCCGGGGGCAGGTCAGCCCCAGCATTTT	CASSEALRPGAGQPQHF
TRBV2	13	-	-	TRBJ1-6	TGTGCCAGCCATGGGATATATAATTCACCCCTCCACTTT	CASHGIYNSPLHF
TRBV7-9	14	once	-	TRBJ2-7	TGTGCCAGCAGCTTAGGTGGGGGGTATTACGAGCAGTACTTC	CASSLGGGYYEQYF
TRBV7-7	18	-	-	TRBJ1-3	TGTGCTAGCAGCTTAGAGGGGAGCGGGCTATCCTCTGGAAACACCATATATTTT	CASSLEGSGLSSGNTIYF
TRBV28	14	-	TRBD1	TRBJ2-7	TGTGCCAGCAGCGAGGGGACAGGGGATCTCGAGCAGTACTTC	CASSEGTGDLEQYF
TRBV11-2	18	-	-	TRBJ1-5	TGTGCCAGCAGCTTATCCGTAGTAACAGGGATCTTCAATCAGCCCCAGCATTTT	CASSLSVVTGIFNQPQHF
TRBV27	17	-	TRBD2	TRBJ2-3	TGTGCCAGCAGTTTATTGGTACCGGGGGGAGCCACAGATACGCAGTATTTT	CASSLLVPGGATDTQYF
TRBV7-9	14	-	TRBD1	TRBJ1-2	TGTGCCAGCAGCCCGACAGGGGTCAACTATGGCTACACCTTC	CASSPTGVNYGYTF
TRBV5-1	13	-	-	TRBJ1-1	TGCGCCAGCAGCCCAGCAGAGGGCACTGAAGCTTTCTTT	CASSPAEGTEAFF
TRBV28	15	many	-	TRBJ1-5	TGTGCCAGCAGTTTGCTCGGCACGGTCGGGCAGCCCCAGCATTTT	CASSLLGTVGQPQHF
TRBV13	13	-	-	TRBJ1-2	TGTGCCAGCAGCTCAACCTATTCTCTCGGGGACACCTTC	CASSSTYSLGDTF
TRBV9	15	-	-	TRBJ1-5	TGTGCCAGCAGCGTAGGTTCTTCCGGCAATCAGCCCCAGCATTTT	CASSVGSSGNQPQHF
TRBV4-3	15	-	-	TRBJ1-3	TGCGCCAGCAGCCAAGATACTGGCTCTGGAAACACCATATATTTT	CASSQDTGSGNTIYF
TRBV6-1	14	once	TRBD1	TRBJ2-4	TGTGCCAGCAGTGGGGGACAGGAAAAAAACATTCAGTACTTC	CASSGGQEKNIQYF
TRBV11-2	18	-	TRBD2	TRBJ2-7	TGTGCCAGCAGCCCTGGCCTGGTACTAGCGGGAGGTGCCTACGAGCAGTACTTC	CASSPGLVLAGGAYEQYF
TRBV15	16	-	TRBD1	TRBJ2-7	TGTGCCACCAGCAGGCTGGGACAGGGATTGGCCTACGAGCAGTACTTC	CATSRLGQGLAYEQYF
TRBV2	16	-	-	TRBJ2-1	TGTGCCAGCAGTGCCTCGGGTTCTGGCTCCTACAATGAGCAGTTCTTC	CASSASGSGSYNEQFF
TRBV5-1	15	-	-	TRBJ1-1	TGCGCCAGCACCCCCTCCAGCGAATTGAACACTGAAGCTTTCTTT	CASTPSSELNTEAFF
TRBV7-9	14	-	-	TRBJ2-6	TGTGCCAGCAGGGGAATCGGTGGGGCCAACGTCCTGACTTTC	CASRGIGGANVLTF